Sequencing of this TCR beta chain was carried out in a study of beta chain features in type 1 diabetes. The authors reverse transcribed all of the isolated RNA, so sequencing captured expressed TCRB transcripts. Using immunoSEQ multiplex PCR, the repertoire was profiled, and TCRdb retains in-frame clones only, with some absent. The sample records 300,000 or so clones, 8% being singletons. The sequencing sample was made of central memory CD4+ T cells from blood. This receptor was obtained from a young woman in good health.

The CDR3 bases are TGTGCCAGCAGAGGGACAGCAACTAATGAAAAACTGTTTTTT. Translating it yields CASRGTATNEKLFF. The chain recombines TRBV6-6 with TRBJ1-4; TRBD1 agrees at 7 bases. CDR3 length equals 14 residues. Trimming at V came to 6 bases and at J to 0 bases, leaving 1 base not matched to a gene. CDR1 is MNHNY and CDR2 is SVGAGI in the germline V gene (reference sequence).